The 27 T cell receptor beta chains below all came from one sample that was sequenced in a study of cytotoxic CD8 clonotypes in ibrutinib-treated CLL (dated by TCRdb to the early 2020s). The sample's time point label is to be understood as: roughly 12 months on ibrutinib. Libraries were made using the immunoSEQ multiplex PCR assay. As stored in TCRdb, this immuneACCESS dataset retains in-frame rearrangements with V and J assigned. A fraction of the clones does not appear; measured against another copy, unresolved V genes explain less than half of the discrepancy, and the remainder lacks a known reason. This sample lists 49,000 or so clones; more than 45% were detected once. The ten largest clones add up to over 25% of the sample. The sequencing here drew on PBMCs, taken after 12 months of ibrutinib treatment. The receptors derive from a human donor with chronic lymphocytic leukemia.

J is TRBJ2-5 and V is TRBV6-6; no definite D call. This CDR3 has 14 residues. Trimming cost V 2 bases and J 7 bases, with 14 bases left between them. CDR1 is MNHNY, CDR2 SVGAGI, per germline (reference sequence). CDR3 coding DNA: TGTGCCAGCAGTTACAGTACTCGCGAACTGACCCAGTACTTC. Protein sequence: CASSYSTRELTQYF.

In this sample, this clone turned up a few times. J is TRBJ2-5 and V is TRBV27; 13 nucleotides line up with TRBD2. Germline V lookup: CDR1 MNHEY, CDR2 SMNVEV (reference sequence). With V trimmed by 5 bases and J by 1 base, 16 bases remained unmatched. The CDR3 runs 20 residues. The chain's CDR3 is CASSGYWTSGSTGSQETQYF. CDR3 nucleotide sequence: TGTGCCAGCAGTGGATATTGGACTAGCGGGAGTACCGGCTCCCAAGAGACCCAGTACTTC.

This clone was counted between two and nine times. V gene TRBV5-6 combines with J gene TRBJ1-1; 9 nucleotides agree with TRBD1. This CDR3 is built from 15 residues. Germline V gene sequence: CDR1 SGHDT, CDR2 YYEEEE. Trimming removed 4 bases from V and 3 bases from J; junction bases left unmatched: 7. CDR3 region: CASSADRGRDTEAFF. DNA of the CDR3: TGTGCCAGCAGCGCGGACAGGGGAAGGGACACTGAAGCTTTCTTT.

The chain recombines TRBV7-2 with TRBJ2-1; the match to TRBD2 covers 8 bases. Losses at the gene ends were 5 bases for V and 9 bases for J; bases not matched to a gene: 6. The CDR3 is 13 amino acids. Per germline, CDR1 SGHTA and CDR2 FQGNSA. The CDR3 DNA is TGTGCCAGCAGCCTCTGGACTAGCTCTGAGCAGTTCTTC. Translating it yields CASSLWTSSEQFF. The entire variable domain, with the rest obtained from reference TRBV7-2 and TRBJ2-1, is as follows: GAGVSQSPSNKVTEKGKDVELRCDPISGHTALYWYRQSLGQGLEFLIYFQGNSAPDKSGLPSDRFSAERTGGSVSTLTIQRTQQEDSAVYLCASSLWTSSEQFFGPGTRLTVL.

This clone occurred many times. The chain is built from TRBV6-6 and TRBJ2-1; 9 nucleotides match TRBD2. The germline V gene encodes CDR1 MNHNY and CDR2 SVGAGI (reference sequence). The CDR3 loop spans 13 amino acids. The ends lost 6 bases at V and 10 bases at J; junction bases unmatched: 7. In DNA form, the CDR3 reads TGTGCCAGCAGCCTCGGGACTAGCAGAGAGCAGTTCTTC. Translated, it gives CASSLGTSREQFF.

This clone has more than one count but fewer than ten. CDR3 sequence (DNA): TGTGCCAGCAGCGTAACGAACACCGGGGAGCTGTTTTTT. This encodes CASSVTNTGELFF. This rearrangement joins TRBV5-4 to TRBJ2-2; no firm D call. This CDR3 is built from 13 residues. The V end was cut by 4 bases, the J end by 0 bases, with 4 bases between. Germline CDR1 reads SGHNT; CDR2 reads YYREEE (reference sequence).

This chain uses TRBV7-2 with TRBJ2-7; a weak D match, TRBD2 (5 bases). Germline V gene lookup returns CDR1 SGHTA and CDR2 FQGNSA. Trimming shortened V by 2 bases and J by 3 bases, and 14 bases separated the two germline ends. This CDR3 has 15 residues. The CDR3 is CASSLIGGDYYEQYF. The CDR3 nucleotides are TGTGCCAGCAGCTTAATTGGCGGAGACTACTACGAGCAGTACTTC.

V gene TRBV5-4 combines with J gene TRBJ1-2, with TRBD1 identical over 7 bases. With 2 bases clipped from V and 8 bases from J, the junction kept 12 bases outside the gene matches. CDR3 length equals 15 residues. The V gene's germline CDR1 is SGHNT and CDR2 YYREEE (reference sequence). CDR3 DNA sequence: TGTGCCAGCAGCTTCGCTAGACAGGGAGATAGGGGCTACACCTTC. Protein sequence: CASSFARQGDRGYTF.

This sequence joins TRBV15 and TRBJ2-2, with 8 bases matching TRBD1. V gave up 3 bases and J gave up 7 bases; unmatched junction bases: 4. The length of the CDR3 is 14 residues. Per the germline V gene, CDR1 is LNHNV and CDR2 is YYDKDF (reference sequence). The CDR3 protein is CATSSQGASGELFF. CDR3 bases: TGTGCCACCAGCAGCCAGGGGGCAAGCGGGGAGCTGTTTTTT.

J is TRBJ2-7 and V is TRBV5-1; D not certain. Trimming removed 0 bases at V and 6 bases at J, with 22 bases between. The CDR3 contains 17 residues. From germline, CDR1 is SGHRS and CDR2 YFSETQ. In DNA form, the CDR3 reads TGCGCCAGCAGCTTGGCCATGGTTAGAATCTCGTCGGCCGAGCAGTACTTC. Residues: CASSLAMVRISSAEQYF.

The chain joins TRBV19 to TRBJ2-3, with a weak D call TRBD2 (5 bases). With 4 bases removed from V and 8 bases from J, the gap between germline ends came to 7 bases. The CDR3 is made up of 11 amino acids. Germline-derived CDR1 and CDR2 are LNHDA and SQIVND (reference sequence). DNA for the CDR3: TGTGCCAGTAGTACGGACTTTACGCAGTATTTT. Amino acid sequence: CASSTDFTQYF.

The genes are TRBV6-6 and TRBJ2-1; the D gene is possibly TRBD2 (6 bases). The germline V gene has CDR1 MNHNY and CDR2 SVGAGI (reference sequence). The CDR3 extends over 14 amino acids. Trimming took off 4 bases at V and 5 bases at J, with 12 bases between the two ends. The CDR3 spells CASSSRGSDNEQFF. Here the CDR3 DNA reads TGTGCCAGCAGTTCCCGGGGGTCGGACAATGAGCAGTTCTTC.

This clone showed up many times. The chain combines TRBV9 with TRBJ1-4; maybe TRBD1 (5 bases). Germline assignment: CDR1 SGDLS and CDR2 YYNGEE. Trimming removed 4 bases from V and 1 base from J, with 11 bases in between. The CDR3 is 15 amino acids. In DNA, the CDR3 is TGTGCCAGCAGCTCCGAGGGGAAAACTAATGAAAAACTGTTTTTT. This codes for CASSSEGKTNEKLFF.

The chain carries TRBV15 and TRBJ2-4, with 9 positions matching TRBD1. The length of the CDR3 is 20 residues. Losses at the gene ends were 5 bases for V and 0 bases for J; bases not matched to a gene: 17. The germline CDR1 and CDR2 sequences are LNHNV and YYDKDF (reference sequence). CDR3 region: CATSASTLDRGLLAKNIQYF. In DNA, the CDR3 is TGTGCCACCAGCGCTTCTACCTTGGACAGGGGACTACTAGCCAAAAACATTCAGTACTTC. Full variable domain (rest looked up from reference TRBV15 and TRBJ2-4): DAMVIQNPRYQVTQFGKPVTLSCSQTLNHNVMYWYQQKSSQAPKLLFHYYDKDFNNEADTPDNFQSRRPNTSFCFLDIRSPGLGDTAMYLCATSASTLDRGLLAKNIQYFGAGTRLSVL.

J is TRBJ2-1 and V is TRBV11-3; 11 nucleotides agree with TRBD1. Germline CDR1 reads SGHNT; CDR2 reads YENEEA. The CDR3 sequence is 15 residues long. Losses at the gene ends were 5 bases for V and 6 bases for J; bases not matched to a gene: 6. The DNA for the CDR3 is TGTGCCAGCAGCCAGGACAGGGGGCTTGGCAATGAGCAGTTCTTC. This translates into CASSQDRGLGNEQFF.

The genes are TRBV7-8 and TRBJ2-1, with D unresolved. The V and J ends lost 1 base and 6 bases respectively, with 10 bases between them. This CDR3 comprises 14 residues. CDR1 and CDR2 from the germline V gene are SGHVS and FQNEAQ. The CDR3 DNA is TGTGCCAGCAGCTTAGGAGAGTTCGGCAATGAGCAGTTCTTC. Amino acid sequence: CASSLGEFGNEQFF.

The chain is built from TRBV13 and TRBJ1-4, with a possible D match to TRBD1 (5 bases). This CDR3 spans 14 amino acids. CDR1 is PRHDT, CDR2 FYEKMQ, per germline (reference sequence). Trimming took off 5 bases at V and 4 bases at J, with 11 bases between the two ends. The CDR3 DNA follows: TGTGCCAGCAGCAGGGGACTAGGTAATGAAAAACTGTTTTTT. As protein: CASSRGLGNEKLFF. The full variable domain, in which reference TRBV13 and TRBJ1-4 provide the parts outside the CDR3, is AAGVIQSPRHLIKEKRETATLKCYPIPRHDTVYWYQQGPGQDPQFLISFYEKMQSDKGSIPDRFSAQQFSDYHSELNMSSLELGDSALYFCASSRGLGNEKLFFGSGTQLSVL.

This clone was counted a single time. The chain employs TRBV11-3 and TRBJ2-3, with no clear D. Germline-derived CDR1 and CDR2 are SGHNT and YENEEA. This CDR3 is 15 amino acids long. The V and J ends lost 1 base and 1 base respectively, with 9 bases between them. CDR3 bases: TGTGCCAGCAGCTTAGGTGGTTCCCGCACAGATACGCAGTATTTT. Translated, it gives CASSLGGSRTDTQYF.

This rearrangement joins TRBV5-6 to TRBJ2-2; tentatively, D is TRBD1 (6 bases). V was cut by 4 bases and J by 6 bases, with 10 bases left in between. Germline loops: CDR1 SGHDT, CDR2 YYEEEE. This CDR3 spans 13 amino acids. The DNA of the CDR3 is TGTGCCAGCAGCCCAGACAGGTCCGGGGAGCTGTTTTTT. Encoded protein: CASSPDRSGELFF.

The chain has TRBV2 and TRBJ2-7; tentatively, D is TRBD2 (6 bases). Deletions cut 8 bases from V and 7 bases from J, with 21 bases between. CDR1 is SNHLY, CDR2 FYNNEI, per germline. This CDR3 has 14 residues. The CDR3 DNA sequence: TGTGCCAGCGTCTACCGGGACTCCCTCGAAGAGCAGTACTTC. This encodes CASVYRDSLEEQYF.

This clone is large within its sample. The genes are TRBV6-6 and TRBJ2-5, with a tentative D call TRBD2 (5 bases). Germline values: CDR1 MNHNY, CDR2 SVGAGI (reference sequence). V was shortened by 6 bases and J by 5 bases, with 7 bases between the two germline ends. The CDR3 is 11 residues long. The CDR3: CASRGGETQYF. The CDR3 coding sequence is TGTGCCAGCAGAGGCGGGGAGACCCAGTACTTC.

The chain uses TRBV6-6 and TRBJ2-1; no firm D call. The V gene's germline CDR1 is MNHNY and CDR2 SVGAGI (reference sequence). The V gene lost 2 bases and the J gene lost 5 bases, with 7 bases spanning the gap. This CDR3 is built from 13 residues. CDR3 protein: CASSYAQDNEQFF. DNA of the CDR3: TGTGCCAGCAGTTACGCTCAGGACAATGAGCAGTTCTTC.

This clone was seen only a few times. This chain uses TRBV28 with TRBJ1-1; no reliable D call. This CDR3 region has 13 residues. Looked up from germline, CDR1 is MDHEN and CDR2 is SYDVKM. V was shortened by 11 bases and J by 5 bases, with 18 bases between the two germline ends. The CDR3 is CAWKRGRGTEAFF. In DNA, the CDR3 is TGTGCCTGGAAACGTGGACGGGGAACTGAAGCTTTCTTT.

With respect to this clone: Germline and junction disagree at one end, which may indicate a read error. The rearrangement joins TRBV11-2 to TRBJ1-1, with D possibly matching TRBD1 (5 bases). The CDR3 extends over 17 amino acids. The germline V gene encodes CDR1 SGHAT and CDR2 FQNNGV. The CDR3 nucleotides are TGTGCCAGCACCTTAGGGGTCCGGGGCAGGGAGAACACTGAAGCTTTCTTT. Protein: CASTLGVRGRENTEAFF.

The rearrangement links TRBV6-6 to TRBJ1-5, with a weak D call TRBD1 (5 bases). CDR1 is MNHNY and CDR2 is SVGAGI in the germline V gene (reference sequence). The CDR3 loop spans 15 amino acids. Trimming stripped 5 bases from V and 5 bases from J, with 16 bases between. The CDR3: CASSDPGARDQPQHF. DNA of the CDR3: TGTGCCAGCAGTGACCCCGGGGCAAGGGATCAGCCCCAGCATTTT.

This chain joins TRBV7-9 and TRBJ2-7; D not certain. The germline gives CDR1 SEHNR, CDR2 FQNEAQ (reference sequence). Deletions cut 5 bases from V and 0 bases from J, with 8 bases between. The CDR3 extends over 13 amino acids. The CDR3 bases are TGTGCCAGCAGCGGGTGGGGCTCCTACGAGCAGTACTTC. The encoded protein is CASSGWGSYEQYF.

This clone qualifies as medium-sized. The rearrangement joins TRBV30 to TRBJ1-2; 10 bases line up with TRBD1. The CDR3 has 15 residues. Germline CDR1 is GTSNPN and CDR2 is SVGIG (reference sequence). CDR3 in DNA: TGTGCTTGGGATGGACCCGGGACAGGGGTGTATGGCTACACCTTC. As protein: CAWDGPGTGVYGYTF.